What follows are 7 T cell receptor beta chains derived from one specimen sequenced in a study of T cell responses to AZD1222 COVID-19 vaccine. Sequenced by immunoSEQ multiplex PCR; TCRdb stores in-frame clones only, minus some. The sample has around 170,000 clones, around 90% seen once. The specimen was peripheral blood, collected on day 0 of AZD1222 vaccination. The receptors stem from an adult in good health.

The chain joins TRBV3-1 (or the pseudogene TRBV3-2) to TRBJ2-1; D assignment may be TRBD1 or TRBD2 (6 bases each). Germline loops: CDR1 LGHDT, CDR2 YNNKEL (reference sequence). This CDR3 has 19 amino acids. Trimming took off 3 bases at V and 0 bases at J, with 21 bases between the two ends. CDR3 bases: TGTGCCAGCAGCCATCTCCAGGCGGAGGGGGTAGGCTCCTACAATGAGCAGTTCTTC. Amino acid sequence: CASSHLQAEGVGSYNEQFF.

This clone appeared a single time. The chain uses TRBV13 and TRBJ1-5; 8 bases are a match to TRBD1. CDR1 is PRHDT, CDR2 FYEKMQ, per germline (reference sequence). CDR3 length: 16 amino acids. The V gene end was trimmed by 5 bases and the J gene end by 3 bases; junction bases not matched to a gene: 9. The DNA of the CDR3 is TGTGCCAGCAGCCTCGGACAGGGAGGGGACAATCAGCCCCAGCATTTT. The encoded protein is CASSLGQGGDNQPQHF.

The chain carries TRBV2 and TRBJ2-1, with TRBD2 identical over 7 bases. This CDR3 has 10 amino acids. Germline lookup yields CDR1 SNHLY and CDR2 FYNNEI. J gave up 9 bases and V 9 bases, and 2 bases lay outside the gene matches. In DNA, the CDR3 is TGTGCCAGTCGCGGGAGTGAGCAGTTCTTC. Protein sequence: CASRGSEQFF.

This chain links TRBV6-5 with TRBJ2-3; the D gene is possibly TRBD2 (5 bases). V was clipped by 5 bases and J by 2 bases, with 11 bases between them. Germline V gives CDR1 MNHEY, CDR2 SVGAGI. The CDR3 has 14 amino acids. The DNA of the CDR3 is TGTGCCAGCAGTACAAGCGGTTACACAGATACGCAGTATTTT. This gives the protein CASSTSGYTDTQYF.

The chain carries TRBV27 and TRBJ2-7; weak D call: TRBD1 (5 bases). The germline V gene has CDR1 MNHEY and CDR2 SMNVEV (reference sequence). The CDR3 runs to 14 residues. The V and J ends lost 3 bases and 2 bases respectively, with 11 bases between them. CDR3 region: CASSFGQSTYEQYF. CDR3 sequence (DNA): TGTGCCAGCAGTTTTGGACAAAGTACCTACGAGCAGTACTTC.

The gene calls are TRBV18 and TRBJ2-7, with TRBD2 matching over 8 bases. Germline V gives CDR1 KGHSH, CDR2 LQKENI. CDR3 size: 15 residues. The V and J ends lost 3 bases and 5 bases, in that order; junction bases with no gene match: 9. The DNA for the CDR3 is TGTGCCAGCTCACCGGTACTTGCGGGGGGCGACGAGCAGTACTTC. Its protein product is CASSPVLAGGDEQYF.

The chain links TRBV5-1 to TRBJ1-6; D is unresolved. The CDR3 has 15 residues. Germline values: CDR1 SGHRS, CDR2 YFSETQ. Trimming removed 0 bases at V and 6 bases at J, with 10 bases between. The CDR3 DNA reads TGCGCCAGCAGCTTGGACGCAGCCCTTAATTCACCCCTCCACTTT. Its translation: CASSLDAALNSPLHF.